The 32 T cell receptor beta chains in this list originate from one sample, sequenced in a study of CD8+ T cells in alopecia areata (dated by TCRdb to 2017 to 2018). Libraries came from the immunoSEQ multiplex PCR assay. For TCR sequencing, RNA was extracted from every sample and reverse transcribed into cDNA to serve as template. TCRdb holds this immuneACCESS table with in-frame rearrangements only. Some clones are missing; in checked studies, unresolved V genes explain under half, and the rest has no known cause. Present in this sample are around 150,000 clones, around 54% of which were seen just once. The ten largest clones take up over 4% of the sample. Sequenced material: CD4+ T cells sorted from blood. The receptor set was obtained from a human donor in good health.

The CDR3: CASSFLNRQETQYF. The DNA for the CDR3 is TGTGCCAGCAGTTTTCTGAACAGACAAGAGACCCAGTACTTC. The chain recombines TRBV28 with TRBJ2-5; no clear D gene. Germline-derived CDR1 and CDR2 are MDHEN and SYDVKM. Trimming took off 3 bases at V and 2 bases at J, with 10 bases between the two ends. This CDR3 region has 14 residues. Full variable domain (outside the CDR3, taken from reference TRBV28 and TRBJ2-5): DVKVTQSSRYLVKRTGEKVFLECVQDMDHENMFWYRQDPGLGLRLIYFSYDVKMKEKGDIPEGYSVSREKKERFSLILESASTNQTSMYLCASSFLNRQETQYFGPGTRLLVL.

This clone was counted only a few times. This CDR3 is CASSGSQRYEQYF. CDR3 nucleotides: TGTGCCAGTAGCGGGAGTCAGAGGTACGAGCAGTACTTC. The V call is TRBV10-3, the J call TRBJ2-7; 9 bases match TRBD2. CDR3 length: 13 residues. CDR1 and CDR2 from the germline V gene are ENHRY and SYGVKD. J was trimmed by 4 bases and V by 10 bases; bases with no gene match: 8.

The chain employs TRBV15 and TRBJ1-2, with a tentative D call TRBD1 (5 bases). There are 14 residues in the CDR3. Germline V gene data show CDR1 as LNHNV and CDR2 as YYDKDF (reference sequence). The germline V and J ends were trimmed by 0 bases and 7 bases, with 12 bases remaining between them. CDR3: CATSREGESSGYTF. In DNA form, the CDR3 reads TGTGCCACCAGCAGAGAGGGGGAGAGTTCTGGCTACACCTTC.

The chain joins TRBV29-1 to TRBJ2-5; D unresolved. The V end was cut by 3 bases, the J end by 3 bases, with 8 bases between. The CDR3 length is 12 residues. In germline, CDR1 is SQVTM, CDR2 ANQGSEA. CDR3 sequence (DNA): TGCAGCGTTGAGGTCCTGGAAGAGACCCAGTACTTC. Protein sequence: CSVEVLEETQYF.

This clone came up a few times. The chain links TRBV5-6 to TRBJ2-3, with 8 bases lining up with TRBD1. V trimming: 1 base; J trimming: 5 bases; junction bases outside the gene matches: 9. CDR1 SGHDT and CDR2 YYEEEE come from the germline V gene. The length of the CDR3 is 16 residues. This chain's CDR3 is CASSLRTGGNGDTQYF. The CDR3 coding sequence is TGTGCCAGCAGCTTGAGAACAGGGGGTAACGGAGATACGCAGTATTTT.

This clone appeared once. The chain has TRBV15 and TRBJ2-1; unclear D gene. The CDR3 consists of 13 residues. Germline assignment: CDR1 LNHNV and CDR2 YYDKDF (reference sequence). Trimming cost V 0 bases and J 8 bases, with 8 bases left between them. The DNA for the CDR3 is TGTGCCACCAGCAGAGATGGGATGGATGAGCAGTTCTTC. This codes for CATSRDGMDEQFF.

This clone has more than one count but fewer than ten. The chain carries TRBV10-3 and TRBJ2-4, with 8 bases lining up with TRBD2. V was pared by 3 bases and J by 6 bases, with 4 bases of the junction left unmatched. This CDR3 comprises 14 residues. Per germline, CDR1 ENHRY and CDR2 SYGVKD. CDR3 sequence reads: CAISDPGGRNIQYF. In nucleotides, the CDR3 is TGTGCCATCAGTGATCCGGGAGGGAGAAACATTCAGTACTTC.

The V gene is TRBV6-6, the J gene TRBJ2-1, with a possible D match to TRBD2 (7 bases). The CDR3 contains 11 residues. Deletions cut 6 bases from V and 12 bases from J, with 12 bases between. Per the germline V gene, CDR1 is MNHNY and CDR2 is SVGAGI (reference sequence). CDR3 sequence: CASSVRGGQFF. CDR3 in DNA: TGTGCCAGCAGCGTTAGGGGGGGGCAGTTCTTC.

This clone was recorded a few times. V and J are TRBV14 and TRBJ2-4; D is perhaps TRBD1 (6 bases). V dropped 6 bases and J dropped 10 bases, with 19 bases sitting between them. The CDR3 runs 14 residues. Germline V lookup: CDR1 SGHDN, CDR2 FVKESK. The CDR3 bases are TGTGCCAGCAGTATTGGTGGTGGCCAGGGGATTCAGTACTTC. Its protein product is CASSIGGGQGIQYF. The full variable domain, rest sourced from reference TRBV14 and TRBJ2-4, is EAGVTQFPSHSVIEKGQTVTLRCDPISGHDNLYWYRRVMGKEIKFLLHFVKESKQDESGMPNNRFLAERTGGTYSTLKVQPAELEDSGVYFCASSIGGGQGIQYFGAGTRLSVL.

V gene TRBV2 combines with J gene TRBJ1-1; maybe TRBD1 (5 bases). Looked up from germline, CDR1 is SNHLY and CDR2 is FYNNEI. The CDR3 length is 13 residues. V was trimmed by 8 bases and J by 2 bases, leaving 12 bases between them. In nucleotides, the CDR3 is TGTGCCAGCGGGGGACCCAAAAACACTGAAGCTTTCTTT. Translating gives CASGGPKNTEAFF. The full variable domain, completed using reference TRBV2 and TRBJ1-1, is EPEVTQTPSHQVTQMGQEVILRCVPISNHLYFYWYRQILGQKVEFLVSFYNNEISEKSEIFDDQFSVERPDGSNFTLKIRSTKLEDSAMYFCASGGPKNTEAFFGQGTRLTVV.

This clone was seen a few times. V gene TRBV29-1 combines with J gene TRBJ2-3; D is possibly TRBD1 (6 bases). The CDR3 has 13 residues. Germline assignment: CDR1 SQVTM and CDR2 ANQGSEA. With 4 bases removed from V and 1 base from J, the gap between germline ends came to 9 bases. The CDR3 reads CSVGDKRTDTQYF. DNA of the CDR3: TGCAGCGTTGGGGACAAGCGCACAGATACGCAGTATTTT.

The CDR3 DNA reads TGTGCCAGCAGCATAGGGGGGAGGACTGAAGCTTTCTTT. Amino acids: CASSIGGRTEAFF. This chain joins TRBV7-2 and TRBJ1-1; possible D gene TRBD1, 6 bases. The CDR3 totals 13 residues. Deletions cut 5 bases from V and 5 bases from J, with 12 bases between. Looked up from germline, CDR1 is SGHTA and CDR2 is FQGNSA.

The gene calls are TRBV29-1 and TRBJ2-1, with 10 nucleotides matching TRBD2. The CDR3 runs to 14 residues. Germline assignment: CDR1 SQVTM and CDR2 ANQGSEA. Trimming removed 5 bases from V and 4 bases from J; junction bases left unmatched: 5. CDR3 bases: TGCAGCGTTCCCAGGACTAGCGGTTACAATGAGCAGTTCTTC. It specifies CSVPRTSGYNEQFF.

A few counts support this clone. CDR3: CASSSRVRDGYTF. In nucleotides, the CDR3 is TGTGCCAGCAGCTCCCGGGTCCGAGATGGCTACACCTTC. The chain links TRBV11-2 to TRBJ1-2; D gene ambiguous. Trimming left V 4 bases short and J 6 bases short, with 12 bases between. CDR3 length equals 13 residues. In germline, CDR1 is SGHAT, CDR2 FQNNGV.

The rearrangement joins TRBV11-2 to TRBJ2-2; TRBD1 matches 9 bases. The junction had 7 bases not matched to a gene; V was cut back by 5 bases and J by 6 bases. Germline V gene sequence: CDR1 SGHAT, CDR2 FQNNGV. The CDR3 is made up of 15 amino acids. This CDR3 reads CASSRGDRVAGELFF. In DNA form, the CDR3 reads TGTGCCAGCAGCCGGGGGGACAGGGTCGCCGGGGAGCTGTTTTTT. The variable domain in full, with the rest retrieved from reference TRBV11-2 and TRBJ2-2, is EAGVAQSPRYKIIEKRQSVAFWCNPISGHATLYWYQQILGQGPKLLIQFQNNGVVDDSQLPKDRFSAERLKGVDSTLKIQPAKLEDSAVYLCASSRGDRVAGELFFGEGSRLTVL.

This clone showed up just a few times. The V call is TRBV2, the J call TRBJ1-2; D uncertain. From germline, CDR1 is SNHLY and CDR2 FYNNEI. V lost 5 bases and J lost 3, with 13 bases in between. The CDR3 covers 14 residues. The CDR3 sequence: CASSNPLKDYGYTF. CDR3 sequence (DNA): TGTGCCAGCAGTAATCCGTTAAAAGACTATGGCTACACCTTC.

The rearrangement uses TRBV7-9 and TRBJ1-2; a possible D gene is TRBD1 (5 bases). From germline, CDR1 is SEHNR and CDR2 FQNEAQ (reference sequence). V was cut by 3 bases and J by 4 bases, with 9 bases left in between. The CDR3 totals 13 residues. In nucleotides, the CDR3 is TGTGCCAGCAGCTTGTCACAGGCCTATGGCTACACCTTC. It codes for CASSLSQAYGYTF.

The CDR3 spells CASSRRTGSYNEQFF. Here the CDR3 DNA reads TGTGCCAGCAGCCGGAGGACAGGGTCCTACAATGAGCAGTTCTTC. The chain employs TRBV7-9 and TRBJ2-1; 8 bases match TRBD1. CDR3 length: 15 amino acids. Germline V gives CDR1 SEHNR, CDR2 FQNEAQ (reference sequence). V shed 5 bases, J shed 1 base, and the junction held 4 bases outside the gene matches.

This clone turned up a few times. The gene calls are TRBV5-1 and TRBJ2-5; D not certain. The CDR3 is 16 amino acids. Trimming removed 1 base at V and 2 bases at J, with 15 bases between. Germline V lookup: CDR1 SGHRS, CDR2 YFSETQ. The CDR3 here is CASSLLAGGYQETQYF. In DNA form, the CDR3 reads TGCGCCAGCAGCTTGCTCGCTGGCGGCTATCAAGAGACCCAGTACTTC.

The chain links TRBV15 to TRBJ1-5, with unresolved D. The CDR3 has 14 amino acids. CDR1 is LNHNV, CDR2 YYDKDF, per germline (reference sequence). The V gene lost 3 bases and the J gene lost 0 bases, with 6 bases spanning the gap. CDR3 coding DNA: TGTGCCACCAGCAGCCAGAGTAGCAATCAGCCCCAGCATTTT. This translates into CATSSQSSNQPQHF. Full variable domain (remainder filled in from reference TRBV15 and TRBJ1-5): DAMVIQNPRYQVTQFGKPVTLSCSQTLNHNVMYWYQQKSSQAPKLLFHYYDKDFNNEADTPDNFQSRRPNTSFCFLDIRSPGLGDTAMYLCATSSQSSNQPQHFGDGTRLSIL.

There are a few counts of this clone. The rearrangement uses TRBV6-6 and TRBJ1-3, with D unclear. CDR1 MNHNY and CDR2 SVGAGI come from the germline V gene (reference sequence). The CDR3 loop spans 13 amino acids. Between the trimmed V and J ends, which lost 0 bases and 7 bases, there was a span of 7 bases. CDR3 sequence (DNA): TGTGCCAGCAGTTACTCGAAGCAGAACACCATATATTTT. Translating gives CASSYSKQNTIYF.

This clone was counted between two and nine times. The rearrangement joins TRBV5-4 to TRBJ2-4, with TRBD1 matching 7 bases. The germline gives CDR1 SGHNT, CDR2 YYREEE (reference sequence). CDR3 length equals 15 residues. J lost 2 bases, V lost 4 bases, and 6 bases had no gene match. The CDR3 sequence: CASSPTGKSKNIQYF. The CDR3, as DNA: TGTGCCAGCAGCCCGACAGGGAAGTCCAAAAACATTCAGTACTTC.

DNA for the CDR3: TGTGCCTGGAGTGTAGGTGGGGCCAACGTCCTGACTTTC. Encoded protein: CAWSVGGANVLTF. This chain links TRBV30 with TRBJ2-6; D gene ambiguous. Trimming left V 0 bases short and J 3 bases short, with 3 bases between. CDR1 is GTSNPN, CDR2 SVGIG, per germline (reference sequence). This CDR3 spans 13 amino acids.

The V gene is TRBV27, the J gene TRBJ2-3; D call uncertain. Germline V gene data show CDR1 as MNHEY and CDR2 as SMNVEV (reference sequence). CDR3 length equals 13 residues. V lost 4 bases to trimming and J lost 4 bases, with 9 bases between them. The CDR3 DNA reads TGTGCCAGCAGTTGGACGTTCCCAGATACGCAGTATTTT. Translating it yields CASSWTFPDTQYF.

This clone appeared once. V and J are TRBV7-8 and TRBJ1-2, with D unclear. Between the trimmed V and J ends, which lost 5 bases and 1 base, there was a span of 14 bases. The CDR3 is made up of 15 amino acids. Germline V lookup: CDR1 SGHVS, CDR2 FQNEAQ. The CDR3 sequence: CASSPQRSNNYGYTF. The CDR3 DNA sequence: TGTGCCAGCAGCCCGCAGAGATCAAATAACTATGGCTACACCTTC.

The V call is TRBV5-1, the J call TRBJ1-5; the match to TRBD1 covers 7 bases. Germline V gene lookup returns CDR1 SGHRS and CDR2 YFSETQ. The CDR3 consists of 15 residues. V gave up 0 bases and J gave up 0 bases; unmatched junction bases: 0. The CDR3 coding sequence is TGCGCCAGCAGCTTGGGGGACAGTAGCAATCAGCCCCAGCATTTT. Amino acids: CASSLGDSSNQPQHF.

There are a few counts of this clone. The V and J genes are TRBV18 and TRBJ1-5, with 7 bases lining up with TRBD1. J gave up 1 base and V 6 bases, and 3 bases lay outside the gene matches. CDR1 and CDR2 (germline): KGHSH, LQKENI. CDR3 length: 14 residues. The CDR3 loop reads CASSEGQSNQPQHF. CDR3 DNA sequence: TGTGCCAGCTCTGAGGGACAGAGCAATCAGCCCCAGCATTTT.

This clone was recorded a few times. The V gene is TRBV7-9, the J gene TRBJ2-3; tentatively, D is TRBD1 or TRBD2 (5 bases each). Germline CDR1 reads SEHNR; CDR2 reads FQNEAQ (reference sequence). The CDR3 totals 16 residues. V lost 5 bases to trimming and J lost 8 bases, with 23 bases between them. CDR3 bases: TGTGCCAGCAGCAGAGTGTCAGGGACCACCTCCGGTACGCAGTATTTT. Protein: CASSRVSGTTSGTQYF.

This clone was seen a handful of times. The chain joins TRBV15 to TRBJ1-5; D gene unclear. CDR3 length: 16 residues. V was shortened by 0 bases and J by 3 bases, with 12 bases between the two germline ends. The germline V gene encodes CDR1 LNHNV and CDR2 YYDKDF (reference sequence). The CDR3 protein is CATSRESWRTNQPQHF. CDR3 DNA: TGTGCCACCAGCAGAGAGAGTTGGAGGACCAATCAGCCCCAGCATTTT. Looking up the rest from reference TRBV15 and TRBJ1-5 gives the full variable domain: DAMVIQNPRYQVTQFGKPVTLSCSQTLNHNVMYWYQQKSSQAPKLLFHYYDKDFNNEADTPDNFQSRRPNTSFCFLDIRSPGLGDTAMYLCATSRESWRTNQPQHFGDGTRLSIL.

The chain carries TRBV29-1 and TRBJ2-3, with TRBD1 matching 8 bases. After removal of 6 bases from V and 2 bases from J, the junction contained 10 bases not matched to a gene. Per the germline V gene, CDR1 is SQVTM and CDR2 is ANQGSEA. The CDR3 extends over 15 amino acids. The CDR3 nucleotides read TGCAGCGTGCCATTGGGACAGGCCTTCACAGATACGCAGTATTTT. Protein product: CSVPLGQAFTDTQYF.

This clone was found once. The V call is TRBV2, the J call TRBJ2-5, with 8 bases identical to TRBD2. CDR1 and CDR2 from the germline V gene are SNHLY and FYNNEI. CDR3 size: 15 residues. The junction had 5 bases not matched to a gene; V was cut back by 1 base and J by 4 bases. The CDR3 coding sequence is TGTGCCAGCAGTGAAGTAGCGGGAAGGTTAGAGACCCAGTACTTC. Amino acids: CASSEVAGRLETQYF.

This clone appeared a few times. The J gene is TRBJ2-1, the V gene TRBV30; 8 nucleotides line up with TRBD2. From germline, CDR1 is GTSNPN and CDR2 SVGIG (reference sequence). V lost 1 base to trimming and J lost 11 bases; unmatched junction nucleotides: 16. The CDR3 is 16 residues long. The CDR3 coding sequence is TGTGCCTGGAGTGGATCGCATGGACTAGCACGGGGGAAGCAGTTCTTC. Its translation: CAWSGSHGLARGKQFF.